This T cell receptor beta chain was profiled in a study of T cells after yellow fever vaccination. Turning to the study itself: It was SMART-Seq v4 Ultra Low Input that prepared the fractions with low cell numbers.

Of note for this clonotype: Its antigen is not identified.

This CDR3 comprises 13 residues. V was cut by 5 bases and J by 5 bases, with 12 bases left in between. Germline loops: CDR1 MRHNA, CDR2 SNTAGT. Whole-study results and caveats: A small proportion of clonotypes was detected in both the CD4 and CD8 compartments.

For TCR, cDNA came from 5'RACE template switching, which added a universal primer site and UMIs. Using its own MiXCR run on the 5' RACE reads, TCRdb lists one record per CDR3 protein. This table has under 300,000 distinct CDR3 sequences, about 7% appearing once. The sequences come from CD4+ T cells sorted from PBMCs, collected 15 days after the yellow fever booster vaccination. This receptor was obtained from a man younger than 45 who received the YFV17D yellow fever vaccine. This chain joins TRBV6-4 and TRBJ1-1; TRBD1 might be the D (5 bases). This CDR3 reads CASSQGSWTEAFF. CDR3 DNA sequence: TGTGCCAGCAGTCAGGGATCCTGGACTGAAGCTTTCTTT.